The 26 T cell receptor beta chains given below trace back to one sample, sequenced in a study of human T cells and chemical hapten exposure. Time point defined: pre-sensitization, week 0. Treatment meaning: therapeutic diphenylcyclopropenone sensitization with weekly scalp DPC. Each CDR3 protein gets one entry after TCRdb re-called the RACE reads with MiXCR. The sample carries about 68,000 distinct CDR3 sequences, approximately 10% recorded once. The sample in question was whole blood, obtained in connection with sensitization to the hapten diphenylcyclopropenone (DPC). All receptors come from a woman aged 50 to 60 with alopecia areata. Some clones in this sample may be carry-over from other donors' samples.

Of note for this clonotype: One end of the junction is discordant with germline, which a read error may explain. The chain links TRBV28 to TRBJ2-7, with TRBD1 as a possible D gene (7 bases). Germline V gene data show CDR1 as MDHEN and CDR2 as SYDVKM. This CDR3 comprises 13 residues. CDR3 sequence (DNA): TGTGCCAGCAGAACCGACAGGGTTCGGGAGCAGCACTTC. This encodes CASRTDRVREQHF.

This clonotype was observed many times. The rearrangement joins TRBV2 to TRBJ1-6, with a weak D call TRBD1 (5 bases). Trimming shortened V by 6 bases and J by 8 bases, and 14 bases separated the two germline ends. CDR3 length equals 14 residues. Per germline, CDR1 SNHLY and CDR2 FYNNEI. The CDR3 region is CASRPTRGDSPLHF. The CDR3 DNA sequence: TGTGCCAGCAGGCCGACACGGGGGGATTCACCCCTCCACTTT. The full variable domain, in which reference TRBV2 and TRBJ1-6 provide the parts outside the CDR3, is EPEVTQTPSHQVTQMGQEVILRCVPISNHLYFYWYRQILGQKVEFLVSFYNNEISEKSEIFDDQFSVERPDGSNFTLKIRSTKLEDSAMYFCASRPTRGDSPLHFGNGTRLTVT.

This clonotype was observed many times. The chain is built from TRBV6-1 and TRBJ2-1; TRBD1 matches 8 bases. The CDR3 is 13 residues long. V shed 4 bases, J shed 8 bases, and the junction held 4 bases outside the gene matches. The germline CDR1 and CDR2 sequences are MNHNS and SASEGT. The chain's CDR3 is CASSGQGIDEQFF. CDR3 bases: TGTGCCAGCAGTGGACAGGGGATTGATGAGCAGTTCTTC.

In this sample, this clonotype turned up many times. V gene TRBV7-8 combines with J gene TRBJ1-1; D call uncertain. The V gene lost 3 bases and the J gene lost 9 bases, with 14 bases spanning the gap. The length of the CDR3 is 13 residues. CDR1 and CDR2 (germline): SGHVS, FQNEAQ. The CDR3 DNA follows: TGTGCCAGCAGCTTGGAACGGAACCTCAAAGCTTTCTTT. This encodes CASSLERNLKAFF. The full variable domain, its missing parts supplied by reference TRBV7-8 and TRBJ1-1, is GAGVSQSPRYKVAKRGQDVALRCDPISGHVSLFWYQQALGQGPEFLTYFQNEAQLDKSGLPSDRFFAERPEGSVSTLKIQRTQQEDSAVYLCASSLERNLKAFFGQGTRLTVV.

This clonotype has a handful of counts. The J gene is TRBJ1-4, the V gene TRBV13; no clear D gene. Germline V gene sequence: CDR1 PRHDT, CDR2 FYEKMQ (reference sequence). V was clipped by 5 bases and J by 6 bases, with 22 bases between them. The CDR3 is 17 amino acids. CDR3 sequence: CASSPRAIGDGDEKLFF. CDR3 sequence (DNA): TGTGCCAGCAGCCCACGGGCCATCGGGGATGGGGATGAAAAACTGTTTTTT.

This clonotype has just a few counts. The V and J genes are TRBV4-3 and TRBJ1-5; D is unresolved. Germline values: CDR1 LGHNA, CDR2 YSLEER. This CDR3 spans 13 amino acids. Trimming removed 0 bases at V and 9 bases at J, with 9 bases between. CDR3 region: CASSQDLARPQHF. CDR3 nucleotide sequence: TGCGCCAGCAGCCAAGATCTAGCCCGGCCCCAGCATTTT.

In its sample, this clonotype was seen a few times. The chain has TRBV3-1 and TRBJ2-7; D call uncertain. V was pared by 1 base and J by 7 bases, with 5 bases between. The CDR3 runs 11 residues. Germline V gives CDR1 LGHDT, CDR2 YNNKEL (reference sequence). For the CDR3, the DNA is TGTGCCAGCAGCCAAGTGGGGGAGCAGTACTTC. Translation gives CASSQVGEQYF.

This clonotype was counted many times. DNA for the CDR3: TGTGCCAGCAGCTCAAACCCATCTAGGGGGGAGTCCTACAATGAGCAGTTCTTC. Translation gives CASSSNPSRGESYNEQFF. The chain is built from TRBV7-6 and TRBJ2-1, with D perhaps being TRBD1 or TRBD2 (6 bases each). This CDR3 has 18 amino acids. The germline gives CDR1 SGHVS, CDR2 FNYEAQ. Trimming left V 4 bases short and J 1 base short, with 20 bases between.

This clonotype has at least ten counts. The chain has TRBV15 and TRBJ2-7; D is undetermined. Deletions cut 0 bases from V and 4 bases from J, with 7 bases between. This CDR3 region has 13 residues. Germline assignment: CDR1 LNHNV and CDR2 YYDKDF (reference sequence). In DNA form, the CDR3 reads TGTGCCACCAGCAGAGAAACCGGGTACGAGCAGTACTTC. It encodes CATSRETGYEQYF.

The chain's CDR3 is CASSSGLLKDEQYF. CDR3 DNA: TGTGCCAGCAGCTCGGGACTCCTCAAAGACGAGCAGTACTTC. The rearrangement uses TRBV7-9 and TRBJ2-7; possibly TRBD2 for D (6 bases). The germline V and J ends were trimmed by 4 bases and 5 bases, with 15 bases remaining between them. The V gene's germline CDR1 is SEHNR and CDR2 FQNEAQ (reference sequence). The CDR3 loop spans 14 amino acids.

The sample holds many counts of this clonotype. V is TRBV9 and J is TRBJ2-7; no clear D gene. The CDR3 consists of 13 residues. Trimming shortened V by 4 bases and J by 3 bases, and 11 bases separated the two germline ends. The germline CDR1 and CDR2 sequences are SGDLS and YYNGEE. The CDR3 DNA reads as TGTGCCAGCAGCCCTCAACAAAACTACGAGCAGTACTTC. It codes for CASSPQQNYEQYF.

This clonotype occurred a few times. The CDR3 coding sequence is TGCAGCGTCCTGGACAGGACAACCGGGGAGCTGTTTTTT. Amino acids: CSVLDRTTGELFF. The chain links TRBV29-1 to TRBJ2-2; 7 nucleotides match TRBD1. Germline V gene sequence: CDR1 SQVTM, CDR2 ANQGSEA. The CDR3 has 13 residues. The trim removed 6 bases at V and 5 bases at J, leaving 6 bases unmatched.

This clonotype was counted ten times or more. The chain recombines TRBV6-5 with TRBJ1-1; 7 nucleotides match TRBD1. CDR3 length equals 15 residues. Germline lookup yields CDR1 MNHEY and CDR2 SVGAGI. Germline trimming cut 0 bases from V and 3 bases from J; bases unmatched to any gene: 4. In DNA, the CDR3 is TGTGCCAGCAGTTACTCGGTCCAGGGGGACACTGAAGCTTTCTTT. It codes for CASSYSVQGDTEAFF.

The rearrangement joins TRBV9 to TRBJ2-5; unclear D gene. Germline CDR1 is SGDLS and CDR2 is YYNGEE. The CDR3 spans 14 residues. The V gene lost 0 bases and the J gene lost 5 bases, with 11 bases spanning the gap. The CDR3 loop is CASSVGVWVETQYF. DNA of the CDR3: TGTGCCAGCAGCGTAGGAGTATGGGTGGAGACCCAGTACTTC. The full variable domain, rest sourced from reference TRBV9 and TRBJ2-5, is DSGVTQTPKHLITATGQRVTLRCSPRSGDLSVYWYQQSLDQGLQFLIQYYNGEERAKGNILERFSAQQFPDLHSELNLSSLELGDSALYFCASSVGVWVETQYFGPGTRLLVL.

This clonotype was picked up many times. This chain links TRBV24-1 with TRBJ2-1; TRBD2 agrees at 9 bases. This CDR3 is 16 amino acids long. With V trimmed by 5 bases and J by 3 bases, 7 bases remained unmatched. The germline gives CDR1 KGHDR, CDR2 SFDVKD. CDR3: CATSGKSGGHYNEQFF. The CDR3, as DNA: TGTGCCACCAGTGGGAAGAGCGGGGGGCACTACAATGAGCAGTTCTTC.

This clonotype appeared many times. The gene calls are TRBV20-1 and TRBJ2-1, with 13 positions matching TRBD2. V was clipped by 6 bases and J by 0 bases; unmatched bases: 5. The V gene's germline CDR1 is DFQATT and CDR2 SNEGSKA (reference sequence). The CDR3 extends over 16 amino acids. The CDR3 reads CSARGLAGISYNEQFF. CDR3 DNA: TGCAGTGCGCGGGGACTAGCGGGGATCTCCTACAATGAGCAGTTCTTC.

V gene TRBV7-9 combines with J gene TRBJ1-5, with 7 nucleotides matching TRBD1. This CDR3 spans 14 amino acids. CDR1 and CDR2 (germline): SEHNR, FQNEAQ (reference sequence). The V gene end was trimmed by 0 bases and the J gene end by 6 bases; junction bases not matched to a gene: 2. CDR3 sequence: CASSLAGGLQPQHF. The CDR3 DNA reads as TGTGCCAGCAGCTTAGCAGGGGGCCTTCAGCCCCAGCATTTT.

This clonotype occurred a few times. The chain recombines TRBV5-4 with TRBJ2-2, with D possibly being TRBD2 (6 bases). Germline V CDR1 and CDR2: SGHNT, YYREEE (reference sequence). CDR3 length equals 13 residues. Between the trimmed V and J ends, which lost 5 bases and 7 bases, there was a span of 12 bases. CDR3 DNA sequence: TGTGCCAGCAGACTCGGGACTCGCGGGGAGCTGTTTTTT. Amino acid sequence: CASRLGTRGELFF.

In this sample, this clonotype turned up a few times. The chain carries TRBV2 and TRBJ2-2; D may be TRBD1 (6 bases). Per germline, CDR1 SNHLY and CDR2 FYNNEI. Between the trimmed V and J ends, which lost 4 bases and 5 bases, there was a span of 8 bases. The CDR3 is 13 residues long. The CDR3 nucleotides read TGTGCCAGCAGTGTCAGGGGAACCGGGGAGCTGTTTTTT. Its translation is CASSVRGTGELFF.

A few counts support this clonotype. The CDR3 bases are TGCGCCAGCAGCTTATGGGCAGAAGAGACCCAGTACTTC. Translated, it gives CASSLWAEETQYF. This chain connects TRBV5-1 to TRBJ2-5; D not resolved. Germline V gene lookup returns CDR1 SGHRS and CDR2 YFSETQ. Between the trimmed V and J ends, which lost 2 bases and 3 bases, there was a span of 8 bases. The length of the CDR3 is 13 residues.

This clonotype was found a few times. The V gene is TRBV18, the J gene TRBJ1-5; no clear D gene. V was cut by 1 base and J by 5 bases, with 15 bases left in between. The CDR3 has 16 residues. Germline V gene lookup returns CDR1 KGHSH and CDR2 LQKENI. CDR3 sequence: CASSPRGLGSDQPQHF. The CDR3 region has the DNA TGTGCCAGCTCACCACGTGGATTGGGATCCGATCAGCCCCAGCATTTT.

This clonotype was observed a handful of times. V usage is TRBV3-1 and J usage is TRBJ2-3; 7 bases line up with TRBD2. Per the germline V gene, CDR1 is LGHDT and CDR2 is YNNKEL (reference sequence). The CDR3 consists of 16 residues. V trimming: 1 base; J trimming: 2 bases; junction bases outside the gene matches: 6. This chain's CDR3 is CASSQAWGGDTDTQYF. The CDR3 nucleotides are TGTGCCAGCAGCCAAGCTTGGGGGGGAGACACAGATACGCAGTATTTT.

This clonotype appeared many times. The gene calls are TRBV25-1 and TRBJ2-5; 9 nucleotides agree with TRBD1. Germline loops: CDR1 MGHDK, CDR2 SYGVNS. The CDR3 runs 15 residues. With V trimmed by 7 bases and J by 4 bases, 10 bases remained unmatched. The CDR3 region has the DNA TGTGCCAGCACCCACCCGGGACAGGGTCGAGAGACCCAGTACTTC. Translated: CASTHPGQGRETQYF.

This clonotype was recorded many times. The chain recombines TRBV2 with TRBJ2-1, with D possibly TRBD2 on 6 matching bases. Trimming shortened V by 7 bases and J by 5 bases, and 18 bases separated the two germline ends. The CDR3 contains 15 residues. The germline CDR1 and CDR2 sequences are SNHLY and FYNNEI. The CDR3 region has the DNA TGTGCCAGCATGAGCTGGAGGGAGGTAGACAATGAGCAGTTCTTC. The encoded protein is CASMSWREVDNEQFF.

Ten or more counts support this clonotype. This rearrangement joins TRBV20-1 to TRBJ2-3, with D perhaps TRBD1 (6 bases). Germline values: CDR1 DFQATT, CDR2 SNEGSKA (reference sequence). Trimming cost V 5 bases and J 1 base, with 16 bases left between them. The CDR3 totals 15 residues. CDR3 region: CSAEFHRDGTDTQYF. The CDR3 DNA reads TGCAGTGCTGAATTTCACAGGGATGGCACAGATACGCAGTATTTT.

In this sample, this clonotype turned up many times. CDR3 sequence: CASSLDLTSGGNEQFF. The CDR3 DNA is TGTGCCAGCAGCTTAGATTTAACTAGCGGGGGCAATGAGCAGTTCTTC. V gene TRBV11-2 combines with J gene TRBJ2-1; TRBD2 aligns across 11 bases. The CDR3 extends over 16 amino acids. J gave up 6 bases and V 0 bases, and 4 bases lay outside the gene matches. The germline V gene has CDR1 SGHAT and CDR2 FQNNGV. The full variable domain, completed using reference TRBV11-2 and TRBJ2-1, is EAGVAQSPRYKIIEKRQSVAFWCNPISGHATLYWYQQILGQGPKLLIQFQNNGVVDDSQLPKDRFSAERLKGVDSTLKIQPAKLEDSAVYLCASSLDLTSGGNEQFFGPGTRLTVL.